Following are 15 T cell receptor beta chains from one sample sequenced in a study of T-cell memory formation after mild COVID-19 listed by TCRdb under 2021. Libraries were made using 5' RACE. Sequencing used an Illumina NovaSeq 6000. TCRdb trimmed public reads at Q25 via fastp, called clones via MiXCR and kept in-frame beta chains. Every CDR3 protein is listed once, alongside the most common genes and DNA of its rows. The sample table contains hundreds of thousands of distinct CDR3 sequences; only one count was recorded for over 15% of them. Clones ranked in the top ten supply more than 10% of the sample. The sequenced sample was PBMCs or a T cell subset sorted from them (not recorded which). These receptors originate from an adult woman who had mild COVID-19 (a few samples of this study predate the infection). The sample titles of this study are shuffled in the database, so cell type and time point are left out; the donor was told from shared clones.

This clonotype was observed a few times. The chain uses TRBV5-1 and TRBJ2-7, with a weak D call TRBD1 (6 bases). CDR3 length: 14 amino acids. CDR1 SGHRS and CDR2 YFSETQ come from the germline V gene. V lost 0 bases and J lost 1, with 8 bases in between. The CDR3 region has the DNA TGCGCCAGCAGCTTGGAGGACAGTTCCTACGAGCAGTACTTC. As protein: CASSLEDSSYEQYF.

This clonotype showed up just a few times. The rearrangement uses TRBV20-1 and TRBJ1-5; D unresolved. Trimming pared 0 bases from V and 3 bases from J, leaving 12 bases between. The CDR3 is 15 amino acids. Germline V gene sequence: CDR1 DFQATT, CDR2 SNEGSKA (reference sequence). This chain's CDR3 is CSARDRGHPNQPQHF. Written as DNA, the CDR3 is TGCAGTGCTAGAGATCGAGGCCACCCCAATCAGCCCCAGCATTTT.

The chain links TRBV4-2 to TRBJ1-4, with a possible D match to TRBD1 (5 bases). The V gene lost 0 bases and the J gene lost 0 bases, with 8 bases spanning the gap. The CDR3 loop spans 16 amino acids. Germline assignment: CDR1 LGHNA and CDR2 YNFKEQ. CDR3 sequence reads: CASSQEGVATNEKLFF. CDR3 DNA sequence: TGTGCCAGCAGCCAAGAGGGGGTGGCAACTAATGAAAAACTGTTTTTT.

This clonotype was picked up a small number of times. CDR3 amino acids: CASSVVGSGLYEQYF. CDR3 bases: TGTGCCAGCAGCGTAGTGGGTAGCGGACTATACGAGCAGTACTTC. This sequence joins TRBV9 and TRBJ2-7; TRBD2 might be the D (6 bases). V lost 0 bases, J lost 4 bases, and 14 bases lay in between. CDR3 size: 15 residues. Germline V CDR1 and CDR2: SGDLS, YYNGEE.

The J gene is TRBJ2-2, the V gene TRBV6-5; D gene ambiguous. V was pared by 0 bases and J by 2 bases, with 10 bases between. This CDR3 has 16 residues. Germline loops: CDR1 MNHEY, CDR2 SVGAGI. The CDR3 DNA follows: TGTGCCAGCAGTTACTCGATTTACCAAAACACCGGGGAGCTGTTTTTT. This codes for CASSYSIYQNTGELFF.

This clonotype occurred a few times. In DNA, the CDR3 is TGCGCCAGCAGCTTACAGGGGCCCCACAGCAATCAGCCCCAGCATTTT. It is translated as CASSLQGPHSNQPQHF. The J gene is TRBJ1-5, the V gene TRBV5-1; 7 bases are shared with TRBD1. The CDR3 covers 16 residues. V lost 2 bases to trimming and J lost 1 base; unmatched junction nucleotides: 6. Germline-derived CDR1 and CDR2 are SGHRS and YFSETQ.

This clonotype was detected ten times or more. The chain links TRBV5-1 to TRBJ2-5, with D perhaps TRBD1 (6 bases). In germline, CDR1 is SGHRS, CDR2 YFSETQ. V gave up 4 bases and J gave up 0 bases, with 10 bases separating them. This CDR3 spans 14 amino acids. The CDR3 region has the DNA TGCGCCAGCAGCGAGAGGACAGACCAAGAGACCCAGTACTTC. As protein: CASSERTDQETQYF.

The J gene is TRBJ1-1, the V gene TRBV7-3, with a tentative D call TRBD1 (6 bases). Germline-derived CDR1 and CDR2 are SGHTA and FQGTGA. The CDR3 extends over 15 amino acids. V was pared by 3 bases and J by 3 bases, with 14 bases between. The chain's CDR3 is CASSLKGGGYTEAFF. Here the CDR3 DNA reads TGTGCCAGCAGCTTGAAGGGGGGAGGCTACACTGAAGCTTTCTTT.

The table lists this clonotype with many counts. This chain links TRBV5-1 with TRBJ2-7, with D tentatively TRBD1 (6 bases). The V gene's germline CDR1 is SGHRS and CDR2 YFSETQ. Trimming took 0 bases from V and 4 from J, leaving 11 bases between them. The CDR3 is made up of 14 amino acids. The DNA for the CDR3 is TGCGCCAGCAGCTTGGCACAGGGCCTATACGAGCAGTACTTC. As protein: CASSLAQGLYEQYF.

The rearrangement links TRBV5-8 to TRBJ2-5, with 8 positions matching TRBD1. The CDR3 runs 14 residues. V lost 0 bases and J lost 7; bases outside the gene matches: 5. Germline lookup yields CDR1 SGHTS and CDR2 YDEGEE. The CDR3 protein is CASSLEQGVSTQYF. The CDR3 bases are TGTGCCAGCAGCTTGGAACAGGGGGTTTCGACCCAGTACTTC.

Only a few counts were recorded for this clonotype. For the CDR3, the DNA is TGTGCCAGCAACAGGGGGGGTTCCTACGAGCAGTACTTC. Its protein product is CASNRGGSYEQYF. This chain joins TRBV4-2 and TRBJ2-7; the D gene is possibly TRBD1 (8 bases). The germline V gene has CDR1 LGHNA and CDR2 YNFKEQ. The CDR3 loop spans 13 amino acids. V lost 7 bases, J lost 1 base, and 11 bases lay in between.

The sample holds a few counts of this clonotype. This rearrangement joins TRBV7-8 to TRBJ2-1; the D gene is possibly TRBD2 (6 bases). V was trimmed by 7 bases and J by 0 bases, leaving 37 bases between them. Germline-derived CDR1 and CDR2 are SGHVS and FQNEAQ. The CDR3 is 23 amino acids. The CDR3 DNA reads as TGTGCCAGCATCAAACTATCCCCTGGGTTAGGCGACGGGGACTTCCGCTCCTACAATGAGCAGTTCTTC. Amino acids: CASIKLSPGLGDGDFRSYNEQFF.

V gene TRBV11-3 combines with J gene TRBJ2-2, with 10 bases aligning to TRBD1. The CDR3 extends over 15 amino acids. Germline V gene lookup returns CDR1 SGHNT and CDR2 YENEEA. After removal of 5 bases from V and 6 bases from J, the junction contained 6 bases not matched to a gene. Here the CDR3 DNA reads TGTGCCAGCAGCGGAAGGGACAGGGGATCCGGGGAGCTGTTTTTT. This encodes CASSGRDRGSGELFF.

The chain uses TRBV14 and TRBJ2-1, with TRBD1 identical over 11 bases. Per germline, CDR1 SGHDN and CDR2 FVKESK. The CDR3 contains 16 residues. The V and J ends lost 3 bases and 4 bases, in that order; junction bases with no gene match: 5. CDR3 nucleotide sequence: TGTGCCAGCAGCCAGTGGACAGGGGGCTTTTACAATGAGCAGTTCTTC. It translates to CASSQWTGGFYNEQFF.

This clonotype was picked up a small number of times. CDR3 DNA sequence: TGTGCCAGCAGCTCCCACAGGACAGGATCCTACGAGCAGTACTTC. It codes for CASSSHRTGSYEQYF. The chain carries TRBV7-9 and TRBJ2-7; TRBD1 aligns across 7 bases. Germline loops: CDR1 SEHNR, CDR2 FQNEAQ (reference sequence). The V and J ends lost 4 bases and 1 base, in that order; junction bases with no gene match: 7. This CDR3 comprises 15 residues.